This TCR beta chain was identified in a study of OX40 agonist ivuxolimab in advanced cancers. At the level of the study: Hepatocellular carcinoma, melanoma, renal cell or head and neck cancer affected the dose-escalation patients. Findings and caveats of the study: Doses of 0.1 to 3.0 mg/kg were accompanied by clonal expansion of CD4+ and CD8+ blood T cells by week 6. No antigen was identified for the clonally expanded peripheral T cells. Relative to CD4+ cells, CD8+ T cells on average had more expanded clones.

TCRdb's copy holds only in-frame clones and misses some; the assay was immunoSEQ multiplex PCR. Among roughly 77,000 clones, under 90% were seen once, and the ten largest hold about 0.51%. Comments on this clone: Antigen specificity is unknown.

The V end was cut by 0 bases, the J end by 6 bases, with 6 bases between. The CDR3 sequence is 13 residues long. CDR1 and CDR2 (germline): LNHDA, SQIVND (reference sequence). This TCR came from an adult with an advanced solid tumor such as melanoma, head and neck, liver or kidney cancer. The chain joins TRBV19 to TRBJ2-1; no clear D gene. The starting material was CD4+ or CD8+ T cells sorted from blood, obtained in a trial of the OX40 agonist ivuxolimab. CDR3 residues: CASSIETSNEQFF. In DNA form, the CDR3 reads TGTGCCAGTAGTATAGAGACTTCCAATGAGCAGTTCTTC.